The clone carrying this TCR beta chain appeared a single time. Germline lookup yields CDR1 SNHLY and CDR2 FYNNEI. Trimming left V 3 bases short and J 2 bases short, with 13 bases between. The length of the CDR3 is 16 residues. This sample was taken from a study of blood T cell repertoires in COVID-19. Background on the study: Acute-phase and convalescent COVID-19 samples originated in the United States, Italy and Spain. Sources were T cells, B-cell-depleted T cells, or PBMCs; the material itself was cDNA or gDNA.

How the authors handled the data: Counts of nucleated cells, estimated from reference gene primer amplification, were obtained. Using immunoSEQ multiplex PCR, the repertoire was profiled, and TCRdb retains in-frame clones only, with some absent. For V, J and clone size, that table is used; D and trimming come from the DNA. Here the sample spans around 120,000 clones, roughly 87% being singletons. What was sequenced was peripheral blood. V is TRBV2 and J is TRBJ1-4, with D perhaps matching TRBD1 (6 bases). The receptor was isolated from an elderly man with acute or convalescent COVID-19. CDR3: CASSERAGETNEKLFF. The CDR3 bases are TGTGCCAGCAGTGAGAGGGCAGGGGAGACTAATGAAAAACTGTTTTTT.